There are a few counts of the clone carrying this T cell receptor (beta chain). Original handling: Estimated nucleated cell counts came from reference gene primer amplification. The data were produced by immunoSEQ multiplex PCR, yet TCRdb's version contains in-frame clones alone and is incomplete. V and J calls and clone size are as listed in that table; D and trimming were resolved from the DNA. The sample shows 350,000 or so clones, just over 85% of them seen only once. This record belongs to a study of blood T cell repertoires in COVID-19. Study-level background: The study drew acute and convalescent COVID-19 samples from the United States, Italy and Spain.

Those enrolled, adults aged about 18 to 95 years, came from about two dozen US areas. Cohort assignment relied on participant-reported clinical history. The CDR3 length is 17 residues. Germline V gene data show CDR1 as LGHNA and CDR2 as YNFKEQ. Trimming took off 2 bases at V and 0 bases at J, with 16 bases between the two ends. The receptor was isolated from a woman between 40 and 50 years old with acute COVID-19. This chain joins TRBV4-2 and TRBJ1-1, with D hard to call. Sequencing used PBMCs or T cells enriched from blood (not recorded which). The CDR3 protein is CASSQNLGSGVNTEAFF. The CDR3 DNA is TGTGCCAGCAGCCAAAATCTAGGGTCCGGGGTGAACACTGAAGCTTTCTTT.